This T cell receptor beta chain appears in the sequencing data of a study of blood T cell repertoires in COVID-19. Profiling relied on immunoSEQ multiplex PCR, and the TCRdb table lists in-frame clones only, not all of them. The repertoire holds about 98,000 clones, with 82% as singletons. Trimming cost V 5 bases and J 1 base, with 8 bases left between them. Germline V gene data show CDR1 as MDHEN and CDR2 as SYDVKM. The CDR3 is made up of 13 amino acids. The rearrangement links TRBV28 to TRBJ1-1, with D possibly matching TRBD1 (5 bases). Sequencing input: peripheral blood. The sequence came from a man older than 75 with acute or convalescent COVID-19. The CDR3 region has the DNA TGTGCCAGCAGTCCCGGGGGGAACACTGAAGCTTTCTTT. Amino acid sequence: CASSPGGNTEAFF. The full variable domain, completed using reference TRBV28 and TRBJ1-1, is DVKVTQSSRYLVKRTGEKVFLECVQDMDHENMFWYRQDPGLGLRLIYFSYDVKMKEKGDIPEGYSVSREKKERFSLILESASTNQTSMYLCASSPGGNTEAFFGQGTRLTVV.